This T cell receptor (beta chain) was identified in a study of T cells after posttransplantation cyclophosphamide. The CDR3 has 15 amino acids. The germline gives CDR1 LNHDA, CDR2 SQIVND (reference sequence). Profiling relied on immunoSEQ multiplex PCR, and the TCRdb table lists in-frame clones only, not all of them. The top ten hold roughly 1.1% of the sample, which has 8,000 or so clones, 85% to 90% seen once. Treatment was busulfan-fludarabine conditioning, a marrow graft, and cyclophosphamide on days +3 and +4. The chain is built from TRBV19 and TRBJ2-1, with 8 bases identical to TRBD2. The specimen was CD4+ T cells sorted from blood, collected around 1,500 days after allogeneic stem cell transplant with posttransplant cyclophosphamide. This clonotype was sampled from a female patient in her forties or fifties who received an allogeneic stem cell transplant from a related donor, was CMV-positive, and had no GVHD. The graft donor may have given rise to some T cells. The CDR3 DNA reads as TGTGCTACAACCCCCGGGAGGGCCTTGTTCAATGAGCAGTTCTTC. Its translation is CATTPGRALFNEQFF.